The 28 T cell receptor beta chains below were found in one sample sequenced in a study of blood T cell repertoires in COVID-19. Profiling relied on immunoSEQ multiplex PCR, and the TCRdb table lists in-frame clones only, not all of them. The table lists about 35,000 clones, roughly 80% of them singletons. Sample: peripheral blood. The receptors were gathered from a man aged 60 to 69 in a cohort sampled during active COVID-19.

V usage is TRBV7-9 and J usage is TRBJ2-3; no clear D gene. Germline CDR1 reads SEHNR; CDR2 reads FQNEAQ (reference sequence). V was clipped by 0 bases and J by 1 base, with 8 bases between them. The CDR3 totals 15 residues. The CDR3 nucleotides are TGTGCCAGCAGCTTAGCGCTTCTAGGCACAGATACGCAGTATTTT. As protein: CASSLALLGTDTQYF.

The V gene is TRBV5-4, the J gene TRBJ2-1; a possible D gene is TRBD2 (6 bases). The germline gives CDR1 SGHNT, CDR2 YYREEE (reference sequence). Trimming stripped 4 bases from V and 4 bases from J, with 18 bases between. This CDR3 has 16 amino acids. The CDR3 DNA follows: TGTGCCAGCAGCCCGACCCGGGACTCGCTGTACAATGAGCAGTTCTTC. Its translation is CASSPTRDSLYNEQFF.

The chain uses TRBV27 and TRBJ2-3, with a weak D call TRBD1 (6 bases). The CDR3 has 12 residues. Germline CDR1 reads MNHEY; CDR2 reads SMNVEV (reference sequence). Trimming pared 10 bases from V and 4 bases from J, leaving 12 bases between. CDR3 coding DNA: TGTGCCACCGGCAGGGGTTCAGATACGCAGTATTTT. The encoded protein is CATGRGSDTQYF.

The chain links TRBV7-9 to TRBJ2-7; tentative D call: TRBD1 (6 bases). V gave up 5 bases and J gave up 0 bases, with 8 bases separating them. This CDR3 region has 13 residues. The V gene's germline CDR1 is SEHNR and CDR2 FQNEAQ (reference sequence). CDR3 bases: TGTGCCAGCAGCCAAGGGGGCTCCTACGAGCAGTACTTC. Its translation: CASSQGGSYEQYF.

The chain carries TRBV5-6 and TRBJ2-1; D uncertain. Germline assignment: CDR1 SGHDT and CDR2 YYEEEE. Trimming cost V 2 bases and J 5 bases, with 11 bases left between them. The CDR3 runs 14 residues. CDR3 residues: CASSLTVKDNEQFF. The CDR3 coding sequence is TGTGCCAGCAGCTTAACAGTGAAAGACAATGAGCAGTTCTTC. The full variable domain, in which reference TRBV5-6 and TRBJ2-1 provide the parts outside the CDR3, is DAGVTQSPTHLIKTRGQQVTLRCSPKSGHDTVSWYQQALGQGPQFIFQYYEEEERQRGNFPDRFSGHQFPNYSSELNVNALLLGDSALYLCASSLTVKDNEQFFGPGTRLTVL.

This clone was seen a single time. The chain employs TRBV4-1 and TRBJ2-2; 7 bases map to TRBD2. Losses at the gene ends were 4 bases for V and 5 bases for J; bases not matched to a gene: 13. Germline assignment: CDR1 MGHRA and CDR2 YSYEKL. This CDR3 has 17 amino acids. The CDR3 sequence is CASSPAVRSSGTGELFF. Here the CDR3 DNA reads TGCGCCAGCAGCCCGGCTGTAAGAAGTAGCGGGACCGGGGAGCTGTTTTTT.

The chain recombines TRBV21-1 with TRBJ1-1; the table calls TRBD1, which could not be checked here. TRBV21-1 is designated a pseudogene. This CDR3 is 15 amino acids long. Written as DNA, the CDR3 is TGTGCCAGCAGCGGAAATCAGGGGGACGACACTGAAGCTTTCTTT. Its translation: CASSGNQGDDTEAFF.

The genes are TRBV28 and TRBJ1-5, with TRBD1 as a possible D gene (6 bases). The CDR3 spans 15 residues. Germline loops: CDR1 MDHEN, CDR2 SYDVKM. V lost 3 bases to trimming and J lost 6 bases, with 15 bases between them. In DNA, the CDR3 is TGTGCCAGCAGTTTCTCCGGGGGGCAAGGTCAGCCCCAGCATTTT. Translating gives CASSFSGGQGQPQHF.

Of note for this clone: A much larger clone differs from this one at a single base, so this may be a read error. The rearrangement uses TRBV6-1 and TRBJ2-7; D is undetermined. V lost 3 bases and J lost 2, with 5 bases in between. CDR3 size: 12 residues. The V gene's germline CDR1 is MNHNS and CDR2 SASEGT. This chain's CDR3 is CASSDRPYEQYF. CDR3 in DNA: TGTGCCAGCAGTGACAGGCCCTACGAGCAGTACTTC.

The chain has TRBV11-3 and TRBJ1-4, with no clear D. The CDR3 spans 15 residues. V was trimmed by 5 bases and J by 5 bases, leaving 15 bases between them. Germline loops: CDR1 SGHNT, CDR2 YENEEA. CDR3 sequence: CASSVRRVSNEKLFF. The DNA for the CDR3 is TGTGCCAGCAGCGTACGCCGGGTCTCAAATGAAAAACTGTTTTTT.

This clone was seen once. The CDR3 DNA follows: TGCGCCAGCAGCGTTGGGACTAGCGGGGTGGAGACCCAGTACTTC. Protein: CASSVGTSGVETQYF. This chain links TRBV10-1 with TRBJ2-5, with TRBD2 matching over 13 bases. Germline-derived CDR1 and CDR2 are WNHNN and SYGVQD (reference sequence). The V segment lost 6 bases and the J segment 5 bases; nucleotides outside the gene matches: 6. CDR3 length: 15 amino acids.

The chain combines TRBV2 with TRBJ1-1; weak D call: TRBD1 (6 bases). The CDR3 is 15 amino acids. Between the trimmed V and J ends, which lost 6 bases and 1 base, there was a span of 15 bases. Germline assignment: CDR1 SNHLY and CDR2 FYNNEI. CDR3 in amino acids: CASSRMFRGNTEAFF. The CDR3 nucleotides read TGTGCCAGCAGCCGAATGTTCAGGGGGAACACTGAAGCTTTCTTT.

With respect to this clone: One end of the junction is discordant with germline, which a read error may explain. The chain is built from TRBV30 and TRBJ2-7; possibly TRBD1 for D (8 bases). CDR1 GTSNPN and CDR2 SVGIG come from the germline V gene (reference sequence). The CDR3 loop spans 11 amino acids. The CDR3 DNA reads TGTGCCTGGAGTGCGGGGGGACAGGTTGACTTC. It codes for CAWSAGGQVDF. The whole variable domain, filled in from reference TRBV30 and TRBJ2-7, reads SQTIHQWPATLVQPVGSPLSLECTVEGTSNPNLYWYRQAAGRGLQLLFYSVGIGQISSEVPQNLSASRPQDRQFILSSKKLLLSDSGFYLCAWSAGGQVDFGPGTRLTVT.

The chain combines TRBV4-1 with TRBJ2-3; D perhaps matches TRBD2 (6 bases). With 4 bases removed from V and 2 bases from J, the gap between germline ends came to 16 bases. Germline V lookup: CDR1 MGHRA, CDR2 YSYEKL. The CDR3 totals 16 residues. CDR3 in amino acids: CASSRPAEGYTDTQYF. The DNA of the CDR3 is TGCGCCAGCAGCCGGCCGGCGGAGGGATACACAGATACGCAGTATTTT.

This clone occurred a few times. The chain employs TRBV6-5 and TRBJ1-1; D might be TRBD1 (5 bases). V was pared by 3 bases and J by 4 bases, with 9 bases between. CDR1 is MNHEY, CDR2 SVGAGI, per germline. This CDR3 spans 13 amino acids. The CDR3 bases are TGTGCCAGCAGTTATGGGGGGACCACTGAAGCTTTCTTT. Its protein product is CASSYGGTTEAFF.

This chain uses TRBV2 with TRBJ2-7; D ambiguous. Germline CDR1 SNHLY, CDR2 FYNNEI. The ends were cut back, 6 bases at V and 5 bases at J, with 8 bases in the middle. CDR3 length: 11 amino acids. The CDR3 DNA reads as TGTGCCAGCAGCCCTTCCCACGAGCAGTACTTC. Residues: CASSPSHEQYF.

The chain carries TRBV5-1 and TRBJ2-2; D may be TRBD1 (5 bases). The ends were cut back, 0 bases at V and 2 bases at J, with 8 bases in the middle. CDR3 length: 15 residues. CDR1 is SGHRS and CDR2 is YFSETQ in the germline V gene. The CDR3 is CASSLGTLNTGELFF. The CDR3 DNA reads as TGCGCCAGCAGCTTGGGGACACTTAACACCGGGGAGCTGTTTTTT.

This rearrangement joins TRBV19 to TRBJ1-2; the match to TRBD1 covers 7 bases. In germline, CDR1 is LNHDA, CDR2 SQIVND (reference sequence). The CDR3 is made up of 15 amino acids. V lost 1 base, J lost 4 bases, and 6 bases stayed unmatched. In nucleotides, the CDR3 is TGTGCCAGTAGTATAGGGACAGGTGCAAGCTATGGCTACACCTTC. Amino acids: CASSIGTGASYGYTF.

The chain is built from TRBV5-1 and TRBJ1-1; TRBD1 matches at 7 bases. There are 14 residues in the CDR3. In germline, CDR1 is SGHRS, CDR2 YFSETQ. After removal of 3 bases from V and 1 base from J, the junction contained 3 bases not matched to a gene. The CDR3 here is CASSSGTANTEAFF. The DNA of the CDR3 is TGCGCCAGCAGCTCAGGGACAGCGAACACTGAAGCTTTCTTT.

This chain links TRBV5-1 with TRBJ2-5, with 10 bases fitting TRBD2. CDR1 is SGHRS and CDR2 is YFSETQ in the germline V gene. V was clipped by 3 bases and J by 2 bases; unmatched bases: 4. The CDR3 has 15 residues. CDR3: CASSWRAGGQETQYF. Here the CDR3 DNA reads TGCGCCAGCAGCTGGCGAGCGGGGGGGCAAGAGACCCAGTACTTC.

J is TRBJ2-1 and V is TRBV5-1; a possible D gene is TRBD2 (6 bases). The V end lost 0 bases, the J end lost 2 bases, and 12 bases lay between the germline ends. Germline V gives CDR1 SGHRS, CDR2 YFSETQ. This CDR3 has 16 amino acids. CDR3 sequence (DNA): TGCGCCAGCAGCTTGGACGGGAGCCTTACCTACAATGAGCAGTTCTTC. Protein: CASSLDGSLTYNEQFF.

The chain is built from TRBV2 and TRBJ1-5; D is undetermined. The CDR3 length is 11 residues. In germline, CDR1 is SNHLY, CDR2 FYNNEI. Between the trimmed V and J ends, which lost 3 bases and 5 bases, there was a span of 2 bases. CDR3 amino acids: CASSDDQPQHF. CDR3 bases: TGTGCCAGCAGTGACGATCAGCCCCAGCATTTT.

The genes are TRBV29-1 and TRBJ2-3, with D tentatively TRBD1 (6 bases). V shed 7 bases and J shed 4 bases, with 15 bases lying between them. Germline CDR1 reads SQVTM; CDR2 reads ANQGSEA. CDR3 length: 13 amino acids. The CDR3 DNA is TGCAGCGCCCGGGACATCCGCCCAGATACGCAGTATTTT. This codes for CSARDIRPDTQYF.

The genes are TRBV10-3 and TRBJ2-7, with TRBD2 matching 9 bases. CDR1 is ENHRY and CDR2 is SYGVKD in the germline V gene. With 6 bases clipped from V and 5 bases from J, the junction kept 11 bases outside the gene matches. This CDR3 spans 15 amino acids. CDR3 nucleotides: TGTGCCATCAGCCCGGGGGGCGGGAGGGCCAACGAGCAGTACTTC. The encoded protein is CAISPGGGRANEQYF.

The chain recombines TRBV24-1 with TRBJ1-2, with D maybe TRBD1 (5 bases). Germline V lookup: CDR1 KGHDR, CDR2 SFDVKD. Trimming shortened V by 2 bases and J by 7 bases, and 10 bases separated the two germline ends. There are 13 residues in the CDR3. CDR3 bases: TGTGCCACCAGTGATTCAGGGTTCGTTGGCTACACCTTC. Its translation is CATSDSGFVGYTF.

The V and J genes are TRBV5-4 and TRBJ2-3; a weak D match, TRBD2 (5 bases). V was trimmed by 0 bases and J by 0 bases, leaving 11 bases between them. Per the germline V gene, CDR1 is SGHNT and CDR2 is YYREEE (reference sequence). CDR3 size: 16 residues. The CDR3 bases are TGTGCCAGCAGCTTGGAGAGCGGAGTTAGCACAGATACGCAGTATTTT. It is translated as CASSLESGVSTDTQYF.

CDR3 in amino acids: CASSFGSGGNQPQHF. As DNA, the CDR3 is TGTGCCAGCAGCTTCGGGTCGGGAGGCAATCAGCCCCAGCATTTT. This chain uses TRBV7-2 with TRBJ1-5; D is ambiguous. Deletions cut 3 bases from V and 2 bases from J, with 11 bases between. Germline CDR1 SGHTA, CDR2 FQGNSA. The CDR3 contains 15 residues.

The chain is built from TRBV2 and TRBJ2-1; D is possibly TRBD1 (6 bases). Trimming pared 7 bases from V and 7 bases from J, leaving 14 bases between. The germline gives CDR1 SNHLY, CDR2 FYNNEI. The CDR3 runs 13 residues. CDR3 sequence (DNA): TGTGCCAGCACCTTTTACAGGGCGAATGAGCAGTTCTTC. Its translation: CASTFYRANEQFF.